These 21 T cell receptor beta chains share one sample of origin, sequenced in a study of regulatory T cells in long-lasting Graves disease (dated by TCRdb to the early 2020s). Libraries were built with multiplex PCR. TCRdb lists the instrument as Illumina HiSeq 4000. CDR3 regions were amplified by Arm-PCR with iRepertoire HTBI primers to construct TCR beta libraries. TCRdb reanalyzed the raw reads on its own, using fastp at Q25 for trimming and MiXCR for clone calling, and kept in-frame beta chains. Rows are unified per CDR3 protein, each entry keeping the most common DNA and genes. Across this sample there are approximately 350,000 distinct CDR3 sequences, with about 23% seen only once. The ten largest account for around 30% of the sample. Explained via the paper, the time point label denotes: persistent/refractory GD, antithyroid drugs over 5 years with positive TRAb. For both TCR sequencing and RNA sequencing, RNA was extracted from PBMCs using TRIzol.

The sample in question was peripheral blood mononuclear cells (PBMCs), obtained when the disease was refractory, from a patient treated with antithyroid drugs. These receptors all come from a woman in her forties with Graves disease. Donor details come from another sample of the same person, matched by shared clones.

This clonotype appeared many times. This rearrangement joins TRBV20-1 to TRBJ2-7; 12 nucleotides agree with TRBD2. V lost 6 bases to trimming and J lost 3 bases; unmatched junction nucleotides: 6. The CDR3 loop spans 14 amino acids. CDR1 is DFQATT and CDR2 is SNEGSKA in the germline V gene (reference sequence). CDR3 DNA sequence: TGCAGTGCCGAACTAGCGGGAGGTATCTACGAGCAGTACTTC. Translated, it gives CSAELAGGIYEQYF.

This clonotype was observed at least ten times. The chain carries TRBV7-8 and TRBJ2-7; TRBD2 is a possible D gene (6 bases). Germline values: CDR1 SGHVS, CDR2 FQNEAQ. Trimming pared 5 bases from V and 5 bases from J, leaving 19 bases between. CDR3 length: 15 amino acids. DNA of the CDR3: TGTGCCAGCAGCCGAAGGAGGGCCTTAGGAAACGAGCAGTACTTC. Protein product: CASSRRRALGNEQYF.

This clonotype occurred a few times. The V call is TRBV10-3, the J call TRBJ1-3; D is possibly TRBD1 (6 bases). The CDR3 loop spans 15 amino acids. V was cut by 10 bases and J by 3 bases, with 19 bases left in between. CDR1 ENHRY and CDR2 SYGVKD come from the germline V gene. The CDR3 loop is CASSIPGGLGNTIYF. CDR3 sequence (DNA): TGTGCCAGCAGCATCCCGGGGGGGCTTGGAAACACCATATATTTT.

This clonotype was found a few times. The chain couples TRBV6-1 to TRBJ2-7; 7 nucleotides align to TRBD1. The germline gives CDR1 MNHNS, CDR2 SASEGT. V lost 6 bases, J lost 5 bases, and 16 bases stayed unmatched. This CDR3 has 16 amino acids. The CDR3 DNA reads TGTGCCAGCAGCCGTCCCTGGCGGACAGGTGAACACGAGCAGTACTTC. Translation: CASSRPWRTGEHEQYF.

This clonotype was observed at least ten times. The rearrangement uses TRBV10-2 and TRBJ2-7; D uncertain. Germline loops: CDR1 WSHSY, CDR2 SAAADI. The V end was cut by 2 bases, the J end by 3 bases, with 5 bases between. The CDR3 covers 12 residues. CDR3 in amino acids: CASSETNYEQYF. CDR3 bases: TGCGCCAGCAGTGAGACCAACTACGAGCAGTACTTC.

V and J are TRBV9 and TRBJ2-2, with 13 positions matching TRBD2. V was clipped by 4 bases and J by 3 bases; unmatched bases: 3. From germline, CDR1 is SGDLS and CDR2 YYNGEE. The CDR3 is 16 residues long. CDR3 residues: CASSLTSGRYTGELFF. The CDR3 DNA is TGTGCCAGCAGCCTGACTAGCGGGAGGTACACCGGGGAGCTGTTTTTT. The full variable domain, completed using reference TRBV9 and TRBJ2-2, is DSGVTQTPKHLITATGQRVTLRCSPRSGDLSVYWYQQSLDQGLQFLIQYYNGEERAKGNILERFSAQQFPDLHSELNLSSLELGDSALYFCASSLTSGRYTGELFFGEGSRLTVL.

This rearrangement joins TRBV28 to TRBJ2-5, with 12 bases matching TRBD1. CDR1 is MDHEN and CDR2 is SYDVKM in the germline V gene. Unmatched junction bases numbered 12, after V lost 5 bases and J lost 11 bases. The CDR3 length is 15 residues. This chain's CDR3 is CASSPSYGTGGCQYF. CDR3 bases: TGTGCCAGCAGTCCCTCCTACGGGACAGGGGGCTGTCAGTACTTC.

This clonotype has a count of ten or more. V is TRBV6-1 and J is TRBJ2-2, with 14 bases fitting TRBD2. Germline trimming cut 6 bases from V and 4 bases from J; bases unmatched to any gene: 4. The V gene's germline CDR1 is MNHNS and CDR2 SASEGT. This CDR3 region has 16 residues. The CDR3 DNA follows: TGTGCCAGCAGGGGACTAGCGGGAGTGTTCACCGGGGAGCTGTTTTTT. The encoded protein is CASRGLAGVFTGELFF.

This clonotype has a count of ten or more. The chain couples TRBV28 to TRBJ2-7, with 10 positions matching TRBD2. CDR3 length equals 19 residues. With 6 bases clipped from V and 3 bases from J, the junction kept 20 bases outside the gene matches. Germline V gene data show CDR1 as MDHEN and CDR2 as SYDVKM. Written as DNA, the CDR3 is TGTGCCAGCAGCAGTCCGTGGGCCGGGACTAGCGTTTCGAACTACGAGCAGTACTTC. Its translation is CASSSPWAGTSVSNYEQYF. Looking up the rest from reference TRBV28 and TRBJ2-7 gives the full variable domain: DVKVTQSSRYLVKRTGEKVFLECVQDMDHENMFWYRQDPGLGLRLIYFSYDVKMKEKGDIPEGYSVSREKKERFSLILESASTNQTSMYLCASSSPWAGTSVSNYEQYFGPGTRLTVT.

The V and J genes are TRBV9 and TRBJ2-6, with D hard to call. CDR3 size: 17 residues. V lost 1 base and J 0 bases, leaving 11 bases between the germline ends. Germline CDR1 reads SGDLS; CDR2 reads YYNGEE. For the CDR3, the DNA is TGTGCCAGCAGCGTAAACCCCAGGCACTCTGGGGCCAACGTCCTGACTTTC. It yields the protein CASSVNPRHSGANVLTF.

This clonotype was found many times. The rearrangement joins TRBV28 to TRBJ2-7, with a weak D call TRBD1 (6 bases). V shed 8 bases and J shed 3 bases, with 20 bases lying between them. CDR3 length: 15 residues. Germline V CDR1 and CDR2: MDHEN, SYDVKM. In DNA form, the CDR3 reads TGTGCCAGCTGCCCGCCCTCCCAGACAGGCTACGAGCAGTACTTC. Translating gives CASCPPSQTGYEQYF.

Comment on this clonotype: The germline gene is not matched at one end of the junction; a read error may be the cause. The rearrangement links TRBV27 to TRBJ2-7; tentatively, D is TRBD1 (6 bases). Germline V gene lookup returns CDR1 MNHEY and CDR2 SMNVEV (reference sequence). CDR3 length: 13 amino acids. The DNA for the CDR3 is TGTGCCAGCAGTTGGGGACATAACTACGGGCAGTACTTC. It is translated as CASSWGHNYGQYF.

The sample holds a few counts of this clonotype. The genes are TRBV28 and TRBJ2-5; perhaps TRBD1 as D (8 bases). The CDR3 is 15 residues long. Trimming pared 3 bases from V and 0 bases from J, leaving 11 bases between. Germline-derived CDR1 and CDR2 are MDHEN and SYDVKM. Written as DNA, the CDR3 is TGTGCCAGCAGTTTCACAGGGGGGGACCAAGAGACCCAGTACTTC. Its translation is CASSFTGGDQETQYF. Supplemented by reference TRBV28 and TRBJ2-5, the full variable domain reads DVKVTQSSRYLVKRTGEKVFLECVQDMDHENMFWYRQDPGLGLRLIYFSYDVKMKEKGDIPEGYSVSREKKERFSLILESASTNQTSMYLCASSFTGGDQETQYFGPGTRLLVL.

The rearrangement uses TRBV27 and TRBJ2-7, with 7 nucleotides matching TRBD1. This CDR3 contains 15 residues. Germline CDR1 reads MNHEY; CDR2 reads SMNVEV (reference sequence). The V segment lost 5 bases and the J segment 0 bases; nucleotides outside the gene matches: 7. The CDR3 region has the DNA TGTGCCAGCAGTCCTCACCGGGACAGCTCCTACGAGCAGTACTTC. Its translation is CASSPHRDSSYEQYF.

This clonotype was recorded at least ten times. V gene TRBV28 combines with J gene TRBJ1-3; 7 bases map to TRBD1. There are 17 residues in the CDR3. Per germline, CDR1 MDHEN and CDR2 SYDVKM. Trimming cost V 6 bases and J 0 bases; bases outside gene matches: 11. The DNA of the CDR3 is TGTGCCAGCAGCAGGGCGGACAGGAGATTCTCTGGAAACACCATATATTTT. This gives the protein CASSRADRRFSGNTIYF. The full variable domain, completed using reference TRBV28 and TRBJ1-3, is DVKVTQSSRYLVKRTGEKVFLECVQDMDHENMFWYRQDPGLGLRLIYFSYDVKMKEKGDIPEGYSVSREKKERFSLILESASTNQTSMYLCASSRADRRFSGNTIYFGEGSWLTVV.

This clonotype was detected ten times or more. The V call is TRBV11-2, the J call TRBJ1-1; D call uncertain. V was clipped by 3 bases and J by 3 bases, with 8 bases between them. Germline lookup yields CDR1 SGHAT and CDR2 FQNNGV. This CDR3 region has 13 residues. CDR3 amino acids: CASSFKVDTEAFF. CDR3 in DNA: TGTGCCAGCAGCTTTAAAGTGGACACTGAAGCTTTCTTT.

This clonotype was found many times. This chain links TRBV27 with TRBJ2-1, with 10 bases that match TRBD2. The CDR3 totals 16 residues. The germline gives CDR1 MNHEY, CDR2 SMNVEV (reference sequence). The trim removed 4 bases at V and 4 bases at J, leaving 7 bases unmatched. The CDR3 region is CASSYLAGVGYNEQFF. CDR3 bases: TGTGCCAGCAGTTACCTAGCGGGAGTAGGGTACAATGAGCAGTTCTTC.

The genes are TRBV28 and TRBJ2-1, with TRBD1 matching 7 bases. Germline V gene data show CDR1 as MDHEN and CDR2 as SYDVKM. The CDR3 is 13 amino acids. The junction had 1 base not matched to a gene; V was cut back by 4 bases and J by 4 bases. The CDR3 DNA follows: TGTGCCAGCAGTTCGGACAGGTACAATGAGCAGTTCTTC. The encoded protein is CASSSDRYNEQFF.

On this clonotype: The junction shows a germline mismatch at one end, possibly a read error. This chain uses TRBV6-1 with TRBJ2-1; D not resolved. Germline V gene sequence: CDR1 MNHNS, CDR2 SASEGT. The CDR3 loop spans 14 amino acids. The chain's CDR3 is CASTHGFIGNEQSF. CDR3 nucleotide sequence: TGTGCCAGCACCCATGGGTTTATTGGCAATGAGCAGTCCTTC.

This clonotype was seen repeatedly, ten times or more. The genes are TRBV29-1 and TRBJ2-5; the D is unclear. CDR3 size: 14 residues. Trimming cost V 1 base and J 7 bases, with 16 bases left between them. Germline V gives CDR1 SQVTM, CDR2 ANQGSEA. As DNA, the CDR3 is TGCAGCGTTGAAGTCCACGGGCGTAAGTGGACCCAGTACTTC. Translating it yields CSVEVHGRKWTQYF.

This clonotype came up a few times. A much larger clone differs by one base, so this may be a read error. The chain uses TRBV7-2 and TRBJ1-4, with unresolved D. This CDR3 has 15 residues. V dropped 4 bases and J dropped 12 bases, with 21 bases sitting between them. The V gene's germline CDR1 is SGHTA and CDR2 FQGNSA. The CDR3 DNA is TGTGCCAGCAGCTCGGGGATCCTAGTGGAGGAAGAACTGTTTTTT. This encodes CASSSGILVEEELFF.